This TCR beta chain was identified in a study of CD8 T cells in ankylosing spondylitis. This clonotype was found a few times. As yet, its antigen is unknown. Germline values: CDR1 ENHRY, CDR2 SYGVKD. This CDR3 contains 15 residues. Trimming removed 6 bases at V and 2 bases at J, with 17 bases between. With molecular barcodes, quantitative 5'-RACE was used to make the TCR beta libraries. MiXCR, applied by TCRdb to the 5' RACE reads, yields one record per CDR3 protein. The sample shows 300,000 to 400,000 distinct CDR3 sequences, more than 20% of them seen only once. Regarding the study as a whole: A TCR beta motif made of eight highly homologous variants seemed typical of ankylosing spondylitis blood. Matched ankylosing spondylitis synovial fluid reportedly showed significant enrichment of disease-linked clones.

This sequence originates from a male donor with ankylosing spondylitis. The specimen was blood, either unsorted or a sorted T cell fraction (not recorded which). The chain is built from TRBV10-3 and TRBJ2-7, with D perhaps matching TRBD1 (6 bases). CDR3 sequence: CAISDTGKTAYEQYF. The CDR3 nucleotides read TGTGCCATCAGCGATACAGGGAAAACCGCCTACGAGCAGTACTTC.